This note documents a single T cell receptor beta chain sequence. Its target is not known. V was clipped by 7 bases and J by 4 bases, with 14 bases between them. In germline, CDR1 is MNHEY, CDR2 SVGAGI. The CDR3 contains 14 residues. One entry per CDR3 protein results from TCRdb running MiXCR on the reads. The sample consists of hundreds of thousands of distinct CDR3 sequences, around 35% of them appearing once. This sample was included in a study of T cell repertoires in cytomegalovirus infection. Across the study: CMV epitopes that were recently identified and HLA-C-restricted were used alongside well-studied HLA-B-restricted ones. The public TCR beta signatures pointed to both CMV infection and matching HLA type.

This TCR came from a human donor in good health (CMV status not recorded). Some clones in this sample may be carry-over from other donors' samples. The specimen comprised cultured PBMCs, sampled from culture after CMV antigen stimulation. This sequence joins TRBV6-5 and TRBJ1-3, with D possibly being TRBD1 (5 bases). The CDR3 coding sequence is TGTGCCAGCACCCGAGGGACGGTAGGAAACACCATATATTTT. The encoded protein is CASTRGTVGNTIYF.